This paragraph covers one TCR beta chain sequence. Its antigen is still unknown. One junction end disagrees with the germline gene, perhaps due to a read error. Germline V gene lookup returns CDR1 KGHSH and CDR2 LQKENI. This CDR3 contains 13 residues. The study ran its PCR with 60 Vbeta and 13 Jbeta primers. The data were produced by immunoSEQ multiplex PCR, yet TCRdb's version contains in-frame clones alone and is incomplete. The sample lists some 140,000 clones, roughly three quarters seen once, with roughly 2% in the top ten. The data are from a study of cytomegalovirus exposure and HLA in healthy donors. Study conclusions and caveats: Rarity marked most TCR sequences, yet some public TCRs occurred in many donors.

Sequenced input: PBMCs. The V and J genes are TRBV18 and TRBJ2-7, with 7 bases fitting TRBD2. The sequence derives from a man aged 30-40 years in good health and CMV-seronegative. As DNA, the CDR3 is TGTGCCACCTCAAGGACTAGCTCCTACGAGCAGTACTTC. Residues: CATSRTSSYEQYF.